The clone carrying this T cell receptor beta chain was seen once. Its antigen remains unidentified. This specimen belongs to a study of CD8 T cells in ankylosing spondylitis. Notes on the study in general: A TCR beta motif made of several highly homologous variants seemed typical of ankylosing spondylitis blood. Disease-linked clones reportedly showed significant enrichment in matched ankylosing spondylitis synovial fluid.

Trimming pared 5 bases from V and 0 bases from J, leaving 16 bases between. The CDR3 length is 16 residues. CDR1 is SEHNR, CDR2 FQNEAQ, per germline (reference sequence). TCRdb independently ran MiXCR on the 5' RACE reads; one entry per CDR3 protein. The top ten hold roughly 0.9% of the sample, which has hundreds of thousands of distinct CDR3 sequences, approximately 26% seen once. The chain combines TRBV7-9 with TRBJ1-2; D not certain. Sample: blood, either unsorted or a sorted T cell fraction (not recorded which). The receptor's source is a male donor with ankylosing spondylitis. The CDR3 DNA reads as TGTGCCAGCAGCCCATCTAGGTACACATCTAACTATGGCTACACCTTC. Translated: CASSPSRYTSNYGYTF.